This T cell receptor (beta chain) was recovered during a study of beta chain features in type 1 diabetes. Study-level results: All four CD4+ subsets from Type 1 diabetes patients carried moderately but significantly shorter TCRB CDR3s. Shorter templates may be favored by PCR, equally so in patients and controls. Patients' naive, central memory and regulatory TCRB repertoires appeared more alike than those of healthy donors.

There are a few counts of this clone. Its antigen is not identified. Every isolated RNA sample was fully reverse transcribed, so sequencing captured expressed TCRB transcripts. Profiling relied on immunoSEQ multiplex PCR, and the TCRdb table lists in-frame clones only, not all of them. In the table there are roughly 290,000 clones, 14% to 15% of which are singletons. Germline V gives CDR1 LGHNA, CDR2 YSLEER. V shed 1 base and J shed 0 bases, with 9 bases lying between them. CDR3 size: 15 residues. V and J are TRBV4-3 and TRBJ1-1; D call uncertain. The specimen sequenced was naive CD4+ T cells from blood. This sequence was found in a man aged 18 to 29 with type 1 diabetes. The CDR3 region has the DNA TGCGCCAGCAGCCAAGTGAATCAGATGAACACTGAAGCTTTCTTT. Translation gives CASSQVNQMNTEAFF.